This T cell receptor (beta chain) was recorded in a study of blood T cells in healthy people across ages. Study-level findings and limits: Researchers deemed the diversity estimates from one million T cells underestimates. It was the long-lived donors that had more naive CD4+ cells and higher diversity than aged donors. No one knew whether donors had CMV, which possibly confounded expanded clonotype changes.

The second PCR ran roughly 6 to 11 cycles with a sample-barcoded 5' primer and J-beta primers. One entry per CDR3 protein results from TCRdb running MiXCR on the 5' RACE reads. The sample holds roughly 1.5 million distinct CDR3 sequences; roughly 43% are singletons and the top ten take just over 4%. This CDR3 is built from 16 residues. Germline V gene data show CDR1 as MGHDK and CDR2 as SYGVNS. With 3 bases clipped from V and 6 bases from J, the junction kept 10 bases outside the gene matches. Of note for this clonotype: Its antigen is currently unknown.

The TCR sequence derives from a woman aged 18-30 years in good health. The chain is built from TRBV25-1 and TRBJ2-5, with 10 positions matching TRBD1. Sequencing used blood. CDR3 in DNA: TGTGCCAGCAGTGACTCCCGGACAGGGGGGTCGAAGACCCAGTACTTC. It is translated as CASSDSRTGGSKTQYF.